This T cell receptor (beta chain) was sequenced for a study of T cells expressing NK-cell markers. Study-wide results and limits: The CD3+CD56-NKG2C+ fraction of several donors was also led by these clonotypes.

Turning to this clonotype: Its target is not known.

TCRdb reprocessed the 5' RACE reads and reports one entry per CDR3 protein, with no DNA. The repertoire table contains fewer than 550,000 distinct CDR3 sequences. The CDR3 length is 23 residues. Looked up from germline, CDR1 is SGHAT and CDR2 is FQNNGV. V usage is TRBV11-2 and J usage is TRBJ2-1; lacking DNA, the TRBD1 call made by TCRdb goes unchecked. The clonotype was recovered from a woman in her fifties or sixties in good health. The sequencing sample was made of blood T cells: a sorted CD56 or NKG2C T cell subset, CD4+ or CD8+ T cells, or bulk PBMC T cells (not recorded which). CDR3 sequence: CASSLDWPPPGLEGQSFYNEQFF.